The 32 T cell receptor beta chains given below trace back to one sample, sequenced in a study of Graves' ophthalmopathy and Graves' hyperthyroidism. RNA transcripts yielded amplified TCR beta CDR3 regions. A first-round RT-PCR used HTBI primers, followed by a second-round multiplex PCR. A single record per CDR3 protein comes from TCRdb applying MiXCR to the multiplex PCR reads. The table lists some 250,000 distinct CDR3 sequences, 45% to 55% of them singletons. Specimen: peripheral blood. These receptors were obtained from an adult man with Graves' ophthalmopathy.

The gene calls are TRBV5-1 and TRBJ2-5; a possible D gene is TRBD2 (5 bases). CDR3 size: 17 residues. The V end was cut by 0 bases, the J end by 2 bases, with 17 bases between. Germline V lookup: CDR1 SGHRS, CDR2 YFSETQ. The CDR3 here is CASSLAVRAKGQETQYF. DNA of the CDR3: TGCGCCAGCAGCTTGGCCGTGAGGGCGAAGGGACAAGAGACCCAGTACTTC.

This clonotype appeared many times. J is TRBJ2-5 and V is TRBV15, with D tentatively TRBD1 or TRBD2 (5 bases each). Germline V CDR1 and CDR2: LNHNV, YYDKDF (reference sequence). V dropped 8 bases and J dropped 4 bases, with 14 bases sitting between them. The CDR3 covers 13 residues. DNA of the CDR3: TGTGCCACCGCGTCGGGGCTGGCAGAGACCCAGTACTTC. Residues: CATASGLAETQYF.

The chain employs TRBV4-1 and TRBJ1-6; D call uncertain. The CDR3 has 15 residues. Germline lookup yields CDR1 MGHRA and CDR2 YSYEKL. The V end was cut by 4 bases, the J end by 1 base, with 8 bases between. CDR3 region: CASSPVGSYNSPLHF. CDR3 DNA: TGCGCCAGCAGCCCCGTGGGGTCCTATAATTCACCCCTCCACTTT.

The chain combines TRBV28 with TRBJ1-1; D gene unclear. The CDR3 has 15 residues. V was trimmed by 3 bases and J by 0 bases, leaving 11 bases between them. The germline CDR1 and CDR2 sequences are MDHEN and SYDVKM. The chain's CDR3 is CASSFPGGMNTEAFF. As DNA, the CDR3 is TGTGCCAGCAGTTTCCCAGGTGGAATGAACACTGAAGCTTTCTTT.

This clonotype was seen only a few times. CDR3: CASVGGRDHGELFF. In DNA, the CDR3 is TGTGCCAGCGTAGGTGGCAGGGACCACGGGGAGCTGTTTTTT. This rearrangement joins TRBV12-3 or TRBV12-4 to TRBJ2-2; D may be TRBD1 or TRBD2 (5 bases each). This CDR3 is 14 amino acids long. The V end was cut by 8 bases, the J end by 7 bases, with 17 bases between.

At least ten counts were recorded for this clonotype. The chain couples TRBV25-1 to TRBJ1-2, with D maybe TRBD1 (5 bases). This CDR3 is 14 amino acids long. The germline gives CDR1 MGHDK, CDR2 SYGVNS. V dropped 0 bases and J dropped 6 bases, with 11 bases sitting between them. CDR3 sequence (DNA): TGTGCCAGCAGTGAATATGTAGGGGCGGATGGCTACACCTTC. Translating it yields CASSEYVGADGYTF.

V is TRBV20-1 and J is TRBJ1-2, with D maybe TRBD1 (6 bases). Germline-derived CDR1 and CDR2 are DFQATT and SNEGSKA (reference sequence). Trimming pared 0 bases from V and 0 bases from J, leaving 14 bases between. The CDR3 covers 16 residues. In nucleotides, the CDR3 is TGCAGTGCTAGAGATGAGGTACAGGGCACTAACTATGGCTACACCTTC. The encoded protein is CSARDEVQGTNYGYTF.

On this clonotype itself: Mismatch with germline at one junction end may stem from a read error. CDR3 amino acids: CTSSGVGRGSLEAFF. Written as DNA, the CDR3 is TGTACCAGCAGTGGGGTGGGCAGGGGGAGTTTAGAAGCTTTCTTT. The chain employs TRBV25-1 and TRBJ1-1; 7 nucleotides line up with TRBD1. The CDR3 covers 15 residues. Per germline, CDR1 MGHDK and CDR2 SYGVNS.

The table lists this clonotype with many counts. The gene calls are TRBV15 and TRBJ1-4, with a weak D call TRBD1 (5 bases). CDR1 and CDR2 from the germline V gene are LNHNV and YYDKDF (reference sequence). The CDR3 runs 16 residues. Trimming left V 5 bases short and J 0 bases short, with 13 bases between. The CDR3 loop reads CATSGGRQSTNEKLFF. The CDR3 DNA reads TGTGCCACCAGCGGGGGACGACAGTCAACTAATGAAAAACTGTTTTTT.

The chain combines TRBV20-1 with TRBJ2-5; TRBD2 matches 11 bases. The V and J ends lost 3 bases and 4 bases, in that order; junction bases with no gene match: 10. CDR1 is DFQATT and CDR2 is SNEGSKA in the germline V gene (reference sequence). This CDR3 has 16 amino acids. In DNA form, the CDR3 reads TGCAGTGCTAGGAGTGATAGCGGGGGGGCTGGAGAGACCCAGTACTTC. As protein: CSARSDSGGAGETQYF.

The rearrangement joins TRBV7-8 to TRBJ1-2; 12 nucleotides align to TRBD1. The CDR3 covers 17 residues. Germline V CDR1 and CDR2: SGHVS, FQNEAQ. J lost 0 bases, V lost 4 bases, and 6 bases had no gene match. The CDR3 DNA reads TGTGCCAGCAGCTCTCGGGACAGGGGGCGACCTAACTATGGCTACACCTTC. It specifies CASSSRDRGRPNYGYTF. The full variable domain, in which reference TRBV7-8 and TRBJ1-2 provide the parts outside the CDR3, is GAGVSQSPRYKVAKRGQDVALRCDPISGHVSLFWYQQALGQGPEFLTYFQNEAQLDKSGLPSDRFFAERPEGSVSTLKIQRTQQEDSAVYLCASSSRDRGRPNYGYTFGSGTRLTVV.

Turning to this clonotype: The junction does not match germline at one end; this may be a read error. The chain combines TRBV20-1 with TRBJ2-7; the D gene could be TRBD1 or TRBD2 (6 bases each). There are 13 residues in the CDR3. CDR1 and CDR2 (germline): DFQATT, SNEGSKA (reference sequence). This CDR3 reads CSARYPGAYGQYF. For the CDR3, the DNA is TGCAGTGCTAGATACCCGGGGGCCTACGGGCAGTACTTC.

The chain couples TRBV5-8 to TRBJ1-2, with D perhaps TRBD1 (6 bases). The CDR3 runs to 13 residues. CDR1 is SGHTS and CDR2 is YDEGEE in the germline V gene. The ends were cut back, 4 bases at V and 7 bases at J, with 14 bases in the middle. CDR3 protein: CASSPSGASGYTF. The CDR3 nucleotides are TGTGCCAGCAGCCCATCGGGGGCCTCTGGCTACACCTTC.

CDR3 DNA: TGTGCCAGCAGCGCTTCTAGCGGGGGAGGGTCCTACGAGCAGTACTTC. It translates to CASSASSGGGSYEQYF. The V gene is TRBV9, the J gene TRBJ2-7; 10 bases match TRBD2. The CDR3 runs 16 residues. V lost 3 bases, J lost 1 base, and 7 bases stayed unmatched. In germline, CDR1 is SGDLS, CDR2 YYNGEE.

The rearrangement uses TRBV7-8 and TRBJ1-4; D unclear. CDR1 is SGHVS and CDR2 is FQNEAQ in the germline V gene. This CDR3 region has 15 residues. The V end was cut by 4 bases, the J end by 0 bases, with 9 bases between. The CDR3 DNA reads TGTGCCAGCAGCTCGGACGGTCCAACTAATGAAAAACTGTTTTTT. Translation gives CASSSDGPTNEKLFF.

CDR3 loop: CASSLDVGGETQYF. In nucleotides, the CDR3 is TGTGCCAGCAGTTTAGATGTGGGCGGCGAGACCCAGTACTTC. The chain employs TRBV12-3 or TRBV12-4 and TRBJ2-5; D is ambiguous. CDR3 length equals 14 residues. The V end lost 1 base, the J end lost 5 bases, and 11 bases lay between the germline ends.

CDR3: CASSSPSGGVEGYEQYF. The CDR3 coding sequence is TGCGCCAGCAGCTCGCCTAGCGGGGGAGTAGAAGGCTACGAGCAGTACTTC. This chain joins TRBV5-1 and TRBJ2-7; 10 bases are shared with TRBD2. Germline CDR1 reads SGHRS; CDR2 reads YFSETQ. V trimming: 3 bases; J trimming: 3 bases; junction bases outside the gene matches: 12. This CDR3 is 17 amino acids long.

This clonotype was seen a handful of times. The chain joins TRBV5-1 to TRBJ1-1; perhaps TRBD1 as D (5 bases). Germline-derived CDR1 and CDR2 are SGHRS and YFSETQ. The V gene lost 0 bases and the J gene lost 6 bases, with 9 bases spanning the gap. This CDR3 spans 13 amino acids. The CDR3 reads CASSLGGLAEAFF. The CDR3 nucleotides read TGCGCCAGCAGCTTGGGGGGACTCGCTGAAGCTTTCTTT.

The rearrangement uses TRBV5-8 and TRBJ2-7, with unresolved D. Trimming took 1 base from V and 5 from J, leaving 4 bases between them. This CDR3 region has 11 residues. Germline CDR1 and CDR2: SGHTS and YDEGEE. The DNA of the CDR3 is TGTGCCAGCAGCTTGATCCACGAGCAGTACTTC. Protein product: CASSLIHEQYF.

The sample holds a few counts of this clonotype. V is TRBV5-6 and J is TRBJ2-5; no firm D call. The germline V and J ends were trimmed by 1 base and 1 base, with 2 bases remaining between them. CDR3 length: 12 residues. The germline V gene encodes CDR1 SGHDT and CDR2 YYEEEE. CDR3 in amino acids: CASSLLQETQYF. Here the CDR3 DNA reads TGTGCCAGCAGCTTGCTCCAAGAGACCCAGTACTTC.

The chain links TRBV20-1 to TRBJ2-7; D is unclear. Germline V gene data show CDR1 as DFQATT and CDR2 as SNEGSKA (reference sequence). This CDR3 has 14 residues. V was clipped by 6 bases and J by 3 bases, with 18 bases between them. The chain's CDR3 is CSAFNAEDNYEQYF. CDR3 nucleotide sequence: TGCAGTGCATTTAACGCCGAGGATAACTACGAGCAGTACTTC.

The chain carries TRBV7-9 and TRBJ1-5; TRBD1 aligns across 9 bases. The CDR3 contains 15 residues. Germline loops: CDR1 SEHNR, CDR2 FQNEAQ (reference sequence). With V trimmed by 2 bases and J by 5 bases, 4 bases remained unmatched. The DNA of the CDR3 is TGTGCCAGCAGCTTACAGGGACAGGGAGATCAGCCCCAGCATTTT. Translation gives CASSLQGQGDQPQHF.

Only a few counts were recorded for this clonotype. Since a much larger clone is just one base distant, this may be a read error. This chain uses TRBV5-6 with TRBJ2-5, with TRBD1 as a possible D gene (7 bases). CDR1 is SGHDT and CDR2 is YYEEEE in the germline V gene. The V end was cut by 4 bases, the J end by 2 bases, with 9 bases between. This CDR3 is 13 amino acids long. In nucleotides, the CDR3 is TGTGCCAGCAGCGCGGGACAGCAAGAGACCCAGTACTTC. Protein product: CASSAGQQETQYF. The whole variable domain, filled in from reference TRBV5-6 and TRBJ2-5, reads DAGVTQSPTHLIKTRGQQVTLRCSPKSGHDTVSWYQQALGQGPQFIFQYYEEEERQRGNFPDRFSGHQFPNYSSELNVNALLLGDSALYLCASSAGQQETQYFGPGTRLLVL.

For this clonotype: No DNA is shown, since the ends of the CDR3 on it are uncertain; the CDR3 is the one TCRdb lists. The chain uses TRBV7-8 and TRBJ2-5; the table assigns TRBD1, which was not confirmed against the DNA. The CDR3 is 17 residues long, counting both termini. CDR1 is SGHVS and CDR2 is FQNEAQ in the germline V gene. CDR3 sequence reads: CASSAPLWQGVGETQYF.

The V gene is TRBV6-1, the J gene TRBJ1-2; D call uncertain. The V and J ends lost 5 bases and 0 bases respectively, with 7 bases between them. The CDR3 consists of 13 residues. From germline, CDR1 is MNHNS and CDR2 SASEGT. CDR3 in amino acids: CASSQKANYGYTF. The CDR3, as DNA: TGTGCCAGCAGTCAAAAAGCTAACTATGGCTACACCTTC.

This rearrangement joins TRBV9 to TRBJ2-7, with 10 bases matching TRBD1. V shed 4 bases and J 1 base; nucleotides not matched to a gene: 5. The CDR3 is made up of 15 amino acids. Germline loops: CDR1 SGDLS, CDR2 YYNGEE. CDR3 in amino acids: CASSPRTGGSYEQYF. The CDR3 DNA sequence: TGTGCCAGCAGCCCACGGACAGGGGGATCCTACGAGCAGTACTTC.

This clonotype showed up many times. The chain is built from TRBV29-1 and TRBJ1-1, with D uncertain. Germline V gene sequence: CDR1 SQVTM, CDR2 ANQGSEA. This CDR3 is 12 amino acids long. Trimming took off 8 bases at V and 4 bases at J, with 14 bases between the two ends. In DNA form, the CDR3 reads TGCAGCCCAAAGGATCTGGGCACTGAAGCTTTCTTT. Amino acids: CSPKDLGTEAFF.

About this clonotype: As the CDR3 is not closed by the conserved phenylalanine or tryptophan, this likely results from a read error. This chain connects TRBV9 to TRBJ1-3; D call uncertain. The CDR3 totals 15 residues. The V end was cut by 0 bases, the J end by 0 bases, with 7 bases between. CDR1 and CDR2 (germline): SGDLS, YYNGEE. Here the CDR3 reads CASSVGASSGNTIYL. The CDR3, as DNA: TGTGCCAGCAGCGTAGGGGCGTCCTCTGGAAACACCATATATCTT.

This chain joins TRBV11-3 and TRBJ2-7, with 7 bases lining up with TRBD1. This CDR3 spans 15 amino acids. Per the germline V gene, CDR1 is SGHNT and CDR2 is YENEEA. With 3 bases clipped from V and 0 bases from J, the junction kept 5 bases outside the gene matches. CDR3: CASSLGQQFSYEQYF. The DNA for the CDR3 is TGTGCCAGCAGCTTGGGACAGCAGTTCTCCTACGAGCAGTACTTC.

The sample holds a few counts of this clonotype. The chain recombines TRBV5-8 with TRBJ2-5; no reliable D call. CDR1 and CDR2 (germline): SGHTS, YDEGEE. V was shortened by 1 base and J by 5 bases, with 9 bases between the two germline ends. This CDR3 contains 13 residues. The CDR3 loop reads CASSLPTRETQYF. The CDR3 nucleotides read TGTGCCAGCAGCTTGCCCACCCGGGAGACCCAGTACTTC.

This clonotype came up a few times. J is TRBJ2-7 and V is TRBV7-9; D gene ambiguous. Trimming took off 3 bases at V and 2 bases at J, with 8 bases between the two ends. Germline CDR1 reads SEHNR; CDR2 reads FQNEAQ (reference sequence). The CDR3 is 13 residues long. The CDR3 protein is CASSFDGTYEQYF. CDR3 nucleotides: TGTGCCAGCAGCTTTGACGGCACCTACGAGCAGTACTTC.

This clonotype was seen many times. The chain has TRBV25-1 and TRBJ1-4; 8 bases line up with TRBD1. Trimming took 2 bases from V and 7 from J; bases not matched to a gene: 3. The germline V gene has CDR1 MGHDK and CDR2 SYGVNS. The CDR3 totals 14 residues. The CDR3 sequence: CASSETGGAEKLFF. CDR3 DNA sequence: TGTGCCAGCAGTGAAACAGGGGGTGCTGAAAAACTGTTTTTT.